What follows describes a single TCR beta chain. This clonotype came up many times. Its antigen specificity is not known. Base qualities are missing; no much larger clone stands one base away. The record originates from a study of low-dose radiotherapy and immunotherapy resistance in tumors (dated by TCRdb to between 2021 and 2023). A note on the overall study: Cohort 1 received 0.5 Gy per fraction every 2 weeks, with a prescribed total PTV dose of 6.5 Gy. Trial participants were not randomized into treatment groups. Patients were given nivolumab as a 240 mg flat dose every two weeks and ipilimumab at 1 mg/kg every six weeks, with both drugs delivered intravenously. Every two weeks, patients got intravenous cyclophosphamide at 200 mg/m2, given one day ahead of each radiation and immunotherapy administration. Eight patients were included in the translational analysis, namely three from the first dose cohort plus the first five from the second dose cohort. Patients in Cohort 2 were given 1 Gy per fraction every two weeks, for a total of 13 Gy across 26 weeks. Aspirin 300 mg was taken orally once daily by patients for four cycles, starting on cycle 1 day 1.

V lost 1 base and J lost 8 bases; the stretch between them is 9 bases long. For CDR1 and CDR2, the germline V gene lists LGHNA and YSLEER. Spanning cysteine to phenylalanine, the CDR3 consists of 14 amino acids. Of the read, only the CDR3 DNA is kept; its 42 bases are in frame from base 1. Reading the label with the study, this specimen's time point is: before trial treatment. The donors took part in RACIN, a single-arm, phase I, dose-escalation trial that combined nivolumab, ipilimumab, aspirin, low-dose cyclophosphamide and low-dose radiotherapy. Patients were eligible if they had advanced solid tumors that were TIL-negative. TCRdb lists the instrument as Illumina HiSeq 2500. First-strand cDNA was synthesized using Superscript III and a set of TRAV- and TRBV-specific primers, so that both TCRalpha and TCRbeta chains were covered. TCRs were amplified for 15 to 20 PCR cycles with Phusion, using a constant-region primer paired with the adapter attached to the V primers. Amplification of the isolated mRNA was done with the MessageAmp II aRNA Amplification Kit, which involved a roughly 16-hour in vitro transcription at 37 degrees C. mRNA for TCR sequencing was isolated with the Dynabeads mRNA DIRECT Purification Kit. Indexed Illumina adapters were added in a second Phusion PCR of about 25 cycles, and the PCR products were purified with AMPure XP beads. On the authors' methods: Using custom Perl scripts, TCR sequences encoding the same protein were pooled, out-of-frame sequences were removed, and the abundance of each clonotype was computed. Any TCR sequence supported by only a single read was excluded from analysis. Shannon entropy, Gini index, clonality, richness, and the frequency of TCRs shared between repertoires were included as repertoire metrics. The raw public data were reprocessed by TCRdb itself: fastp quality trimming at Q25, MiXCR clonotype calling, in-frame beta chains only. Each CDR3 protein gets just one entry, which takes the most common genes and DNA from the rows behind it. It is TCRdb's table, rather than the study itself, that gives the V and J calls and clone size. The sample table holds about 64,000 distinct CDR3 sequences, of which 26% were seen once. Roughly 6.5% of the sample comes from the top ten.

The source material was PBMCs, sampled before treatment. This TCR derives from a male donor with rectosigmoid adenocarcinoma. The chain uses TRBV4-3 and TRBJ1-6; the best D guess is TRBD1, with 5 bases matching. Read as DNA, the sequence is TGCGCCAGCAGCCAAGGGGGGAGCGATTCACCCCTCCACTTT. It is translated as CASSQGGSDSPLHF.